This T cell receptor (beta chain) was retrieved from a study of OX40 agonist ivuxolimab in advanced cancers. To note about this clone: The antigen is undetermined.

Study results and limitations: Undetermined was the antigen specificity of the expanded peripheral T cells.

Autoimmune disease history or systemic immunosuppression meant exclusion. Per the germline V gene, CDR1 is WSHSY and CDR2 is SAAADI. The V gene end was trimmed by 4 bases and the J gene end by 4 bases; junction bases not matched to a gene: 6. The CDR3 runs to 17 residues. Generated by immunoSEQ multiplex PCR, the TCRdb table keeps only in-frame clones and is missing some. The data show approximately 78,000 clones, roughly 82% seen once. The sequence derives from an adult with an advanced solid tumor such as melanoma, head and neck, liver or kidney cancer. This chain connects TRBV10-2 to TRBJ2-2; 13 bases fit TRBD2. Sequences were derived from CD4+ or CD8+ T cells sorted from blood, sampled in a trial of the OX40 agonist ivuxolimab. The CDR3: CASSGTSGRRTTGELFF. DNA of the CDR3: TGCGCCAGCAGTGGGACTAGCGGGAGAAGGACCACCGGGGAGCTGTTTTTT.